The sequence of this T cell receptor (beta chain) was determined in a study of blood T cell repertoires in COVID-19 (dated by TCRdb to 2019 to 2021). Regarding the complete study: Samples covering the acute and convalescent phases of COVID-19 were provided by collaborators in the United States, Italy and Spain. Subjects who had been exposed to COVID-19, were actively infected with it, or had recovered from it provided the deeply sampled blood TCRbeta repertoires that made up the dataset. The samples were drawn from the first 160 participants of the ongoing ImmuneRACE study and from more than 1,000 subjects provided by 6 global collaborators. Where available, HLA class I and class II types were obtained from metadata supplied by the sample provider rather than from assay-based typing. The repertoires were released in a freely available public database meant as a resource for research on the immune response to SARS-CoV-2. Nearly every sample came with metadata listing a de-identified subject ID, COVID-19 status, age in years and sex. The material from the prospective study consisted of cDNA or gDNA derived from T cells, B-cell-depleted T cells, or PBMCs.

The collaborating institutions used their own protocols to collect whole blood in K2EDTA tubes. For TCRbeta analysis, collaborators shipped samples in one of three forms: frozen whole blood, isolated PBMCs, or DNA extracted from either of those sample types. The investigation overall reported the following: How much clinical and demographic metadata was included differed by source and by participant, and the metadata was provided uncurated.

Its CDR3 holds 13 amino acids, cysteine through phenylalanine. Just the 39-base CDR3 DNA is kept, in frame starting at base 1. CDR1 and CDR2, looked up from the germline V gene, are SGHTA and FQGTGA. V is trimmed back by 5 bases and J by 8 bases, and the junction contains 6 bases that no gene match accounts for. TCRbeta CDR3 regions were amplified from genomic DNA by means of the immunoSEQ Assay, a bias-controlled multiplex PCR. Per the original workflow: Within the assay, amplification of reference gene primers was used to estimate how many nucleated cells each sample contained. Sequence reads were collapsed and filtered to measure the absolute abundance of every unique TCRbeta CDR3 rearrangement. For each sample, productive Simpson clonality was calculated as the square root of Simpson's diversity index across productive rearrangements. TCRdb stores this immuneACCESS table with in-frame sequences only. Part of the clones is absent; in the studies checked, under half of the shortfall reflects unresolved V genes, and no reason is known for the rest. The DNA was the basis for D and trimming; V, J and clone size are from that table. This sample has some 180,000 clones in its table, and around nine tenths of those were observed once. The ten largest clones represent 0.5% to 0.65% of the sample.

As concerns this clone: Its antigen is not yet known. No quality values exist for individual bases; no much larger clone is one base distant.

The sequence derives from a man between 45 and 60 years old with acute or convalescent COVID-19. Input material: peripheral blood. The rearranged chain carries TRBV7-3 and TRBJ2-1, with 7 bases matching TRBD1. For the CDR3, the sequence is CASSQQGTDEQFF. The DNA sequence reads TGTGCCAGCAGCCAACAGGGGACGGATGAGCAGTTCTTC.